This paragraph reports one TCR beta chain. Its specificity is not known. V lost 1 base and J lost 5, with 14 bases in between. This CDR3 region has 16 residues. The germline V gene encodes CDR1 LGHNA and CDR2 YSLEER. Each CDR3 protein gets one entry after TCRdb re-called the 5' RACE reads with MiXCR. The sample has some 240,000 distinct CDR3 sequences; about 10% are singletons. These data originate in a study of identical twins. Whole-study findings and limits: For out-of-frame beta sequences, excess twin sharing was weaker.

Input material: memory T cells sorted from blood. This receptor was identified in a man aged 50 to 60 in good health. The chain is built from TRBV4-3 and TRBJ2-2, with D tentatively TRBD1 or TRBD2 (5 bases each). The CDR3 sequence: CASSQVGGRRTGELFF. CDR3 sequence (DNA): TGCGCCAGCAGCCAAGTTGGGGGAAGAAGGACCGGGGAGCTGTTTTTT.